The 23 T cell receptor beta chains below all came from one sample that was sequenced in a study of blood T cells in healthy people across ages. The authors ran a second PCR of 7 to 11 cycles using a sample-barcoded 5' primer and a J-beta primer mix. TCRdb re-analysed the 5' RACE reads in MiXCR, keeping a single row per CDR3 protein. Among around 2 million distinct CDR3 sequences, roughly two fifths were seen once, and the ten largest hold more than 20%. Sequencing input: blood. Receptors originate from a human donor in good health.

In this sample, this clonotype turned up many times. Its ends do not fully match the called genes, so a read error is possible. This rearrangement joins TRBV5-1 to TRBJ2-5, with D hard to call. Looked up from germline, CDR1 is SGHRS and CDR2 is YFSETQ. This CDR3 spans 12 amino acids. CDR3 nucleotide sequence: TGTGCCAGCAGCGTAGAAGGGGAGACCCAGTACTTC. The encoded protein is CASSVEGETQYF.

The V gene is TRBV7-9, the J gene TRBJ2-1, with TRBD1 identical over 10 bases. V dropped 6 bases and J dropped 7; count of bases not matched to a gene: 12. The length of the CDR3 is 16 residues. Germline V gene sequence: CDR1 SEHNR, CDR2 FQNEAQ (reference sequence). Here the CDR3 DNA reads TGTGCCAGCAGTTCCGCCCGGGACAGGGGTTTTAATGAGCAGTTCTTC. It specifies CASSSARDRGFNEQFF. Complete variable domain (other parts from reference TRBV7-9 and TRBJ2-1): DTGVSQNPRHKITKRGQNVTFRCDPISEHNRLYWYRQTLGQGPEFLTYFQNEAQLEKSRLLSDRFSAERPKGSFSTLEIQRTEQGDSAMYLCASSSARDRGFNEQFFGPGTRLTVL.

This clonotype was detected ten times or more. The chain carries TRBV6-2 or TRBV6-3 and TRBJ2-1; the D is unclear. The CDR3 totals 12 residues. Germline V gives CDR1 MNHEY, CDR2 SVGEGT. V lost 2 bases and J 2 bases, leaving 1 base between the germline ends. The CDR3 sequence is CASSYPYNEQFF. The CDR3 bases are TGTGCCAGCAGTTACCCCTACAATGAGCAGTTCTTC.

The V call is TRBV30, the J call TRBJ2-3, with 10 bases lining up with TRBD2. The CDR3 extends over 15 amino acids. The V gene's germline CDR1 is GTSNPN and CDR2 SVGIG (reference sequence). Trimming at V came to 4 bases and at J to 5 bases, leaving 9 bases not matched to a gene. CDR3 nucleotides: TGTGCCTGGAATCAGCGGGGGGGCCCGGGAGATACGCAGTATTTT. This encodes CAWNQRGGPGDTQYF. The complete variable domain, with remaining parts taken from reference TRBV30 and TRBJ2-3, reads SQTIHQWPATLVQPVGSPLSLECTVEGTSNPNLYWYRQAAGRGLQLLFYSVGIGQISSEVPQNLSASRPQDRQFILSSKKLLLSDSGFYLCAWNQRGGPGDTQYFGPGTRLTVL.

The chain couples TRBV13 to TRBJ2-5; the D gene is possibly TRBD2 (6 bases). CDR1 and CDR2 from the germline V gene are PRHDT and FYEKMQ (reference sequence). The germline V and J ends were trimmed by 5 bases and 5 bases, with 15 bases remaining between them. This CDR3 region has 14 residues. CDR3 in DNA: TGTGCCAGCAGCATCGTGGGGGGTTATGAGACCCAGTACTTC. Protein: CASSIVGGYETQYF.

J is TRBJ1-2 and V is TRBV7-2; maybe TRBD1 (6 bases). CDR1 and CDR2 from the germline V gene are SGHTA and FQGNSA. Trimming removed 5 bases at V and 4 bases at J, with 17 bases between. The CDR3 consists of 15 residues. DNA of the CDR3: TGTGCCAGCAGCGAACAGATTGCCAGGGGCTATGGCTACACCTTC. This gives the protein CASSEQIARGYGYTF.

This clonotype turned up a few times. The chain combines TRBV3-1 with TRBJ1-2; 7 bases line up with TRBD1. The germline V gene encodes CDR1 LGHDT and CDR2 YNNKEL (reference sequence). Losses at the gene ends were 6 bases for V and 2 bases for J; bases not matched to a gene: 6. The CDR3 is 14 residues long. The DNA of the CDR3 is TGTGCCAGCAGGCAGGGGGGCTCGAACTATGGCTACACCTTC. Translated, it gives CASRQGGSNYGYTF.

This chain uses TRBV20-1 with TRBJ1-1; a weak D match, TRBD1 (5 bases). The CDR3 runs 14 residues. Germline CDR1 DFQATT, CDR2 SNEGSKA (reference sequence). Trimming left V 4 bases short and J 3 bases short, with 15 bases between. Here the CDR3 DNA reads TGCAGTGCTAAGCCCCATGGGGGATACACTGAAGCTTTCTTT. Translating gives CSAKPHGGYTEAFF.

The chain has TRBV25-1 and TRBJ2-7, with a possible D match to TRBD2 (5 bases). V gave up 7 bases and J gave up 5 bases, with 12 bases separating them. The CDR3 contains 12 residues. CDR1 MGHDK and CDR2 SYGVNS come from the germline V gene. In DNA form, the CDR3 reads TGTGCCAGCATAGGGAGCCTTAACGAGCAGTACTTC. Its translation: CASIGSLNEQYF.

In its sample, this clonotype was seen a few times. The V and J genes are TRBV6-2 or TRBV6-3 and TRBJ2-3; D not certain. CDR3 size: 13 residues. CDR1 MNHEY and CDR2 SVGEGT come from the germline V gene. Deletions cut 4 bases from V and 3 bases from J, with 8 bases between. In DNA, the CDR3 is TGTGCCAGCAGTTCTATGAGTACAGATACGCAGTATTTT. Protein product: CASSSMSTDTQYF.

In the case of this clonotype: Germline and junction disagree at one end, which may indicate a read error. The chain employs TRBV29-1 and TRBJ2-2, with 8 bases aligning to TRBD2. This CDR3 is built from 15 residues. Per germline, CDR1 SQVTM and CDR2 ANQGSEA. CDR3 in DNA: TGCAGCGTTGAAGTAACGGGGGGGAACACCGGGGAGCGGTTTTTT. It specifies CSVEVTGGNTGERFF.

This clonotype was counted a single time. This chain connects TRBV7-2 to TRBJ1-3; a weak D match, TRBD1 (5 bases). The CDR3 has 15 residues. Between the trimmed V and J ends, which lost 5 bases and 0 bases, there was a span of 11 bases. Looked up from germline, CDR1 is SGHTA and CDR2 is FQGNSA. The CDR3 loop is CASSTYRSSGNTIYF. CDR3 bases: TGTGCCAGCAGCACGTACAGGAGCTCTGGAAACACCATATATTTT.

This chain uses TRBV28 with TRBJ1-2; tentative D call: TRBD1 (5 bases). Germline loops: CDR1 MDHEN, CDR2 SYDVKM. CDR3 length: 15 residues. Trimming stripped 6 bases from V and 0 bases from J, with 14 bases between. The CDR3 loop is CASSKRDGTNYGYTF. The CDR3 DNA reads TGTGCCAGCAGCAAGCGGGACGGGACTAACTATGGCTACACCTTC.

This rearrangement joins TRBV12-3 or TRBV12-4 to TRBJ2-1; no firm D call. V lost 6 bases, J lost 10 bases, and 19 bases lay in between. This CDR3 region has 14 residues. CDR3 protein: CASSSPGVSYEQFF. CDR3 sequence (DNA): TGTGCCAGCAGCTCACCTGGGGTATCCTACGAGCAGTTCTTC.

The chain links TRBV7-2 to TRBJ1-2; D perhaps matches TRBD1 (6 bases). The CDR3 has 16 amino acids. Trimming left V 5 bases short and J 0 bases short, with 16 bases between. Germline CDR1 SGHTA, CDR2 FQGNSA. This chain's CDR3 is CASSERLQGSNYGYTF. The CDR3 region has the DNA TGTGCCAGCAGCGAGAGATTACAGGGATCTAACTATGGCTACACCTTC.

J is TRBJ2-3 and V is TRBV7-9, with 10 bases matching TRBD2. The germline gives CDR1 SEHNR, CDR2 FQNEAQ (reference sequence). J gave up 4 bases and V 1 base, and 5 bases lay outside the gene matches. This CDR3 has 16 amino acids. CDR3 in amino acids: CASSLDLAGAADTQYF. The CDR3 DNA reads TGTGCCAGCAGCTTAGATCTAGCGGGGGCGGCAGATACGCAGTATTTT.

Concerning this clonotype: A single base separates this from a much larger clone, so it may be a read error. CDR3 protein: CASSPRGQRYNEQYF. In nucleotides, the CDR3 is TGTGCCAGCAGCCCTAGAGGCCAGCGCTACAATGAGCAGTACTTC. The rearrangement joins TRBV7-9 to TRBJ2-1; D gene unclear. Near its end, the DNA agrees better with TRBJ2-7, so the J call may be wrong. CDR1 is SEHNR and CDR2 is FQNEAQ in the germline V gene (reference sequence). The CDR3 extends over 15 amino acids.

This clonotype was observed many times. The rearrangement uses TRBV2 and TRBJ2-5, with a tentative D call TRBD1 (6 bases). Germline V gives CDR1 SNHLY, CDR2 FYNNEI. The CDR3 totals 13 residues. Trimming took off 5 bases at V and 5 bases at J, with 12 bases between the two ends. CDR3 nucleotides: TGTGCCAGCAGTCGGGACATGAGGGAGACCCAGTACTTC. Translation: CASSRDMRETQYF.

A word on this clonotype: Possible read error: a much larger clone is one base away. The V and J genes are TRBV7-2 and TRBJ2-3; tentatively, D is TRBD2 (6 bases). V dropped 5 bases and J dropped 8 bases, with 20 bases sitting between them. The CDR3 consists of 15 residues. The germline gives CDR1 SGHTA, CDR2 FQGNSA. CDR3 loop: CTSSPREPTLSTQYF. CDR3 DNA: TGTACCAGCAGCCCGCGGGAACCCACGCTGAGTACGCAGTATTTT. Full variable domain (outside the CDR3, taken from reference TRBV7-2 and TRBJ2-3): GAGVSQSPSNKVTEKGKDVELRCDPISGHTALYWYRQSLGQGLEFLIYFQGNSAPDKSGLPSDRFSAERTGGSVSTLTIQRTQQEDSAVYLCTSSPREPTLSTQYFGPGTRLTVL.

This clonotype was counted a few times. The chain combines TRBV5-1 with TRBJ2-5; D call uncertain. Germline V gene sequence: CDR1 SGHRS, CDR2 YFSETQ. This CDR3 region has 12 residues. V lost 4 bases and J 11 bases, leaving 15 bases between the germline ends. The CDR3 region is CASSPDADRQYF. The CDR3 bases are TGCGCCAGCAGCCCTGACGCGGATCGGCAGTACTTC.

Of note for this clonotype: An end of the junction differs from the germline gene, which may be a read error. The chain couples TRBV7-2 to TRBJ2-1; 15 bases match TRBD2. Germline V CDR1 and CDR2: SGHTA, FQGNSA. This CDR3 contains 15 residues. The CDR3 protein is CAGSWGTSGGLKQFF. CDR3 sequence (DNA): TGTGCCGGCAGCTGGGGGACTAGCGGGGGGCTCAAGCAGTTCTTC.

The V call is TRBV5-1, the J call TRBJ2-2; the D is unclear. The length of the CDR3 is 15 residues. CDR1 SGHRS and CDR2 YFSETQ come from the germline V gene. The germline V and J ends were trimmed by 3 bases and 4 bases, with 13 bases remaining between them. The CDR3, as DNA: TGCGCCAGCAGCTCCCTTTGGGATTCCACCGGGGAGCTGTTTTTT. This sequence encodes CASSSLWDSTGELFF. Looking up the rest from reference TRBV5-1 and TRBJ2-2 gives the full variable domain: KAGVTQTPRYLIKTRGQQVTLSCSPISGHRSVSWYQQTPGQGLQFLFEYFSETQRNKGNFPGRFSGRQFSNSRSEMNVSTLELGDSALYLCASSSLWDSTGELFFGEGSRLTVL.

This chain connects TRBV10-3 to TRBJ1-1; D is ambiguous. V shed 6 bases and J shed 1 base, with 18 bases lying between them. Germline values: CDR1 ENHRY, CDR2 SYGVKD. The CDR3 has 16 amino acids. For the CDR3, the DNA is TGTGCCATCAGCCGTAGCAAGGGTTCAGGGAACACTGAAGCTTTCTTT. Translating gives CAISRSKGSGNTEAFF.